This TCR beta chain derives from a study of CD8 T cells in Susac syndrome. Study-wide findings and caveats: As the study acknowledged, the number of individuals in its TCR sequencing and HLA analysis was relatively small.

Germline CDR1 is LNHDA and CDR2 is SQIVND (reference sequence). This CDR3 contains 15 residues. Trimming at V came to 3 bases and at J to 3 bases, leaving 6 bases not matched to a gene. Comments on this clonotype: Its target is not known.

Sequencing of TCR beta was performed on blood CD8+ and CD4+ T cells. Purification of the CD8+ and CD4+ T cells relied on negative isolation, and TEMRA cells underwent FACS enrichment. Random hexamers were used to reverse transcribe the RNA input (0.5 to 1 ug). Multiplex immunoSEQ PCR targeted 54 Vbeta and 13 Jbeta TCR beta segments. MiXCR was run by TCRdb on the immunoSEQ multiplex PCR reads, yielding one entry per CDR3 protein. The data contain around 200,000 distinct CDR3 sequences, more than 90% of them singletons. The sample comprised CD4+ T cells from PBMCs. The rearrangement links TRBV19 to TRBJ2-3; 7 nucleotides agree with TRBD1. This sequence originates from a human donor with multiple sclerosis. CDR3 amino acids: CASSMDRIVTDTQYF. DNA of the CDR3: TGTGCCAGTAGTATGGACAGGATTGTAACAGATACGCAGTATTTT.